At least ten counts were recorded for the clone carrying this T cell receptor (beta chain). TCRdb itself ran the 5' RACE reads through MiXCR, one entry per CDR3 protein. The sample includes under 400,000 distinct CDR3 sequences, around 27% of them seen just once. The data were taken from a study of T-cell memory formation after mild COVID-19. Unmatched junction bases numbered 10, after V lost 6 bases and J lost 6 bases. This CDR3 has 15 amino acids. The germline V gene has CDR1 MNHEY and CDR2 SVGAGI. Sequenced: PBMCs or a T cell subset sorted from them (not recorded which). This sequence originates from an adult woman who had mild COVID-19 (a few samples of this study predate the infection). Cell type and time point are not known. The chain links TRBV6-5 to TRBJ2-7, with 11 bases fitting TRBD2. The CDR3 loop is CASRATTSGKREQYF. As DNA, the CDR3 is TGTGCCAGCAGGGCGACGACTAGCGGGAAACGCGAGCAGTACTTC.